This is a list of T cell receptor beta chains from one sample in a study of T cells after yellow fever vaccination. MiXCR, run by TCRdb on the 5' RACE reads, gives a single entry per CDR3 protein. The data show 90,000 to 150,000 distinct CDR3 sequences, about 6.8% seen once. This material consisted of CD4+ T cells sorted from PBMCs, taken roughly 46 days after the first yellow fever vaccination. The receptors derive from a man in his late teens or twenties who received the YFV17D yellow fever vaccine. Both conserved end residues are part of each CDR3. A D gene is named only where the DNA matches it firmly. Clone size is given for some rows only: seen once, a few or many times, or a class if the clone is expanded.

abundance | j_gene | v_gene | d_gene | len | CDR3nt | CDR3aa
many | TRBJ2-3 | TRBV12-3/TRBV12-4 | TRBD2 | 14 | TGTGCCAGCAGTTCAGGACTAGCGTCAGATACGCAGTATTTT | CASSSGLASDTQYF
many | TRBJ1-4 | TRBV5-5 | TRBD1 | 14 | TGTGCCAGCAGCTGGGGGACAGCTAATGAAAAACTGTTTTTT | CASSWGTANEKLFF
many | TRBJ1-3 | TRBV27 | TRBD1 | 15 | TGTGCCAGCAGTTTAGGACAGGGGGCTGGAAACACCATATATTTT | CASSLGQGAGNTIYF
NA | TRBJ2-7 | TRBV3-1 | NA | 16 | TGCGCCAGCAGCCCCGTCCCGACGGCTGGTCTAGGCGAGCACTACTTC | CASSPVPTAGLGEHYF
few | TRBJ2-5 | TRBV7-9 | NA | 11 | TGTGCCAGCAGCTTAGTGGGGGCCCAGTACTTC | CASSLVGAQYF
NA | TRBJ1-5 | TRBV20-1 | NA | 18 | TGCAGTGCTAGAGACTATTGGGACCGCGGTGGGAGCAATCAGCCCCAGCATTTT | CSARDYWDRGGSNQPQHF
many | TRBJ1-1 | TRBV20-1 | NA | 14 | TGCAGTGCTAGTCGAGGGCCCTTAGGGACTGAAGCTTTCTTT | CSASRGPLGTEAFF
many | TRBJ2-7 | TRBV2 | TRBD1 | 15 | TGTGCCAGCAGTAGATACGGGACAGGGACCTACGAGCAGTACTTC | CASSRYGTGTYEQYF
many | TRBJ2-3 | TRBV3-1 | NA | 14 | TGTGCCAGCAGCCCCTTGACCTCCCCCCAGAAGCAGTATTTT | CASSPLTSPQKQYF
NA | TRBJ1-1 | TRBV20-1 | NA | 14 | TGCAGTGCGACCACAGGGTGGGAGAACACTGAAGCTTTCTTT | CSATTGWENTEAFF
few | TRBJ2-5 | TRBV5-1 | TRBD1 | 14 | TGCGCCAGCAGCTACAGGGGTGCCCAAGAGACCCAGTACTTC | CASSYRGAQETQYF
many | TRBJ2-3 | TRBV7-7 | NA | 13 | TGTGCCAGCAGCTTGGGGGTGGAAGATACGCAGTATTTT | CASSLGVEDTQYF
many | TRBJ2-5 | TRBV12-3/TRBV12-4 | TRBD1 | 14 | TGTGCCAGCAGTCTACAGGGGACCCAAGAGACCCAGTACTTC | CASSLQGTQETQYF
few | TRBJ2-5 | TRBV6-5 | TRBD2 | 16 | TGTGCCAGCAGTTACTCGCTAGCGGGGACGGGAGAGACCCAGTACTTC | CASSYSLAGTGETQYF
NA | TRBJ1-6 | TRBV18 | NA | 14 | TGTGCCAGCTCACCCCGGGACTCTTCTTCACCCCTCCACTTT | CASSPRDSSSPLHF
NA | TRBJ2-2 | TRBV28 | TRBD1 | 14 | TGTGCCAGCAGCCTTACCAGGGGGTCCGGGGAGCTGTTTTTT | CASSLTRGSGELFF
many | TRBJ1-6 | TRBV10-3 | NA | 14 | TGTGCCAGCAGCCGAGGTATAGGGGATTCACCCCTCCACTTT | CASSRGIGDSPLHF
many | TRBJ1-3 | TRBV5-1 | NA | 13 | TGCGCCAGCAGCTTGGCCCCTGGAAACACCATATATTTT | CASSLAPGNTIYF
many | TRBJ1-4 | TRBV7-3 | NA | 16 | TGTGCCAGCAGCTTGGGGACGGAAAGAACTAATGAAAAACTGTTTTTT | CASSLGTERTNEKLFF
NA | TRBJ1-3 | TRBV5-1 | NA | 14 | TGCGCCAGCAGCCCAGATAGCTCTGGAAACACCATATATTTT | CASSPDSSGNTIYF
many | TRBJ1-5 | TRBV28 | NA | 14 | TGTGCCAGCTGCTCCTATACGGGGTTTCAGCCCCAGCATTTT | CASCSYTGFQPQHF
many | TRBJ2-7 | TRBV6-6 | NA | 13 | TGTGCCAGCAGTTACTCTGGGGGGCTCGAGCAGTACTTC | CASSYSGGLEQYF
many | TRBJ2-3 | TRBV28 | TRBD1 | 15 | TGTGCCAGCAGTTTAGTTGACAGGGGTACAGATACGCAGTATTTT | CASSLVDRGTDTQYF
many | TRBJ1-3 | TRBV3-1 | NA | 16 | TGTGCCAGCAGCCAAGTGGGACGGTCGTGGGGAAACACCATATATTTT | CASSQVGRSWGNTIYF
many | TRBJ1-4 | TRBV5-1 | NA | 15 | TGCGCCAGCAGCTCCTCTGGACAGTCTAATGAAAAACTGTTTTTT | CASSSSGQSNEKLFF
many | TRBJ2-5 | TRBV7-2 | NA | 14 | TGTGCCAGCAGCTTAGCGGGGACGGAAGAGACCCAGTACTTC | CASSLAGTEETQYF
many | TRBJ2-3 | TRBV10-2 | NA | 15 | TGCGCCAGCAGTGAGGGGGAGGCTAGCACAGATACGCAGTATTTT | CASSEGEASTDTQYF
many | TRBJ1-6 | TRBV18 | NA | 13 | TGTGCCAGCTCGCCTAGGACGGATTCACCCCTCCACTTT | CASSPRTDSPLHF
many | TRBJ1-1 | TRBV2 | NA | 12 | TGTGCCAGCTTCCGGGTGGGCACTGAAGCTTTCTTT | CASFRVGTEAFF
NA | TRBJ2-1 | TRBV3-1 | TRBD2 | 14 | TGTGCCAGACTAACTAGCGGGGAGTACAATGAGCAGTTCTTC | CARLTSGEYNEQFF
NA | TRBJ2-3 | TRBV5-1 | NA | 15 | TGCGCCAGCAGCTTGGATCCCGCCCCCCCAGATACGCAGTATTTT | CASSLDPAPPDTQYF
many | TRBJ2-3 | TRBV3-1 | NA | 13 | TGTGCCAGCAGCCGGCCCGTGGCAGATACGCAGTATTTT | CASSRPVADTQYF
many | TRBJ1-1 | TRBV29-1 | TRBD1 | 10 | TGCAGCGCCGGGACAGGGCACGCTTTCTTT | CSAGTGHAFF
many | TRBJ2-6 | TRBV6-5 | NA | 15 | TGTGCCAGCAGTTACGGGCAGGCTGGGGCCAACGTCCTGACTTTC | CASSYGQAGANVLTF
many | TRBJ2-3 | TRBV2 | NA | 12 | TGTGCCAGCAGTGATAACACAGATACGCAGTATTTT | CASSDNTDTQYF
many | TRBJ2-5 | TRBV18 | NA | 11 | TGTGCCAGCTCACCGAAAGAGACCCAGTACTTC | CASSPKETQYF
many | TRBJ2-3 | TRBV20-1 | NA | 14 | TGCAGTGCTAGAGAGGGGGTAAGGACAGATACGCAGTATTTT | CSAREGVRTDTQYF
many | TRBJ2-1 | TRBV18 | NA | 15 | TGTGCCAGCTCACCGCCTTCCTCCTCCTACAATGAGCAGTTCTTC | CASSPPSSSYNEQFF
many | TRBJ1-5 | TRBV20-1 | TRBD1 | 14 | TGCAGTGCAATAGGGACAGGGTTGGACCAGCCCCAGCATTTT | CSAIGTGLDQPQHF
few | TRBJ2-5 | TRBV20-1 | NA | 12 | TGCAGTGCTAACCCTCGGGATTGGAGCCAGTACTTC | CSANPRDWSQYF
NA | TRBJ2-7 | TRBV20-1 | NA | 14 | TGCAGTGCTAAAGTCGCACAGGGTGTCGACGAGCAGTACTTC | CSAKVAQGVDEQYF
NA | TRBJ2-3 | TRBV7-2 | NA | 14 | TGTGCCAGCAGAAAAGCGGGCCGCACAGATACGCAGTATTTT | CASRKAGRTDTQYF
many | TRBJ1-1 | TRBV12-3/TRBV12-4 | TRBD1 | 16 | TGTGCCAGCACCACGAGGGGGCTCGGCATGAACACTGAAGCTTTCTTT | CASTTRGLGMNTEAFF
few | TRBJ1-4 | TRBV29-1 | NA | 14 | TGCAGCGTGAAGGGACGGGGAGAGGTTGAAAAACTGTTTTTT | CSVKGRGEVEKLFF
many | TRBJ2-5 | TRBV15 | NA | 15 | TGTGCCACCAGCAGAGACGGACGACTAAGGGAGACCCAGTACTTC | CATSRDGRLRETQYF
few | TRBJ1-2 | TRBV5-1 | NA | 15 | TGCGCCAGCATAAGGGATCCTACCTTCAACTATGGCTACACCTTC | CASIRDPTFNYGYTF
many | TRBJ1-4 | TRBV29-1 | NA | 14 | TGCAGCGGTACCCTGCAGGGGACTAATGAAAAACTGTTTTTT | CSGTLQGTNEKLFF
many | TRBJ2-1 | TRBV5-1 | NA | 14 | TGCGCCAGCAGCTTGTGGGGACTCAACAATGAGCAGTTCTTC | CASSLWGLNNEQFF
many | TRBJ2-1 | TRBV7-2 | NA | 16 | TGTGCCAGCAGCCCAGCGGGCAGGGTACGGGGCAATGAGCAGTTCTTC | CASSPAGRVRGNEQFF